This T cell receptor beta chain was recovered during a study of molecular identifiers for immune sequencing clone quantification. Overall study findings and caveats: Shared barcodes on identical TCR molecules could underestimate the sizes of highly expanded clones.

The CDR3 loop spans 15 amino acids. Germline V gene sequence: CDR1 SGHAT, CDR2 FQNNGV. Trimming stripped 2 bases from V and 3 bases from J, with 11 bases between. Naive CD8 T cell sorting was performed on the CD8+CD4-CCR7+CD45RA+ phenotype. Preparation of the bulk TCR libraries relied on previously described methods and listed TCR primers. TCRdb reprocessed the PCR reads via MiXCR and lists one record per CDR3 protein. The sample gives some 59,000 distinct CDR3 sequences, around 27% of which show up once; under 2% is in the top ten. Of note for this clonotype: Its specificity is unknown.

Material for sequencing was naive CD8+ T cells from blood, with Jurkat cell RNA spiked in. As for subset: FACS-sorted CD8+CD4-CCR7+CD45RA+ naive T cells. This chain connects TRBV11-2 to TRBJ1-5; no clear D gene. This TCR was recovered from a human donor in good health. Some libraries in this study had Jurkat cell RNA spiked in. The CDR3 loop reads CASSLYGGDNQPQHF. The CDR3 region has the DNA TGTGCCAGCAGCTTATACGGTGGGGACAATCAGCCCCAGCATTTT.